The sequence of this TCR beta chain was determined in a study of T-cell memory formation after mild COVID-19. A single record per CDR3 protein comes from TCRdb applying MiXCR to the 5' RACE reads. The repertoire has around 530,000 distinct CDR3 sequences, roughly 21% of them found once; the top ten carry around 7.7%. The trim removed 3 bases at V and 0 bases at J, leaving 4 bases unmatched. This CDR3 spans 17 amino acids. The germline CDR1 and CDR2 sequences are SQVTM and ANQGSEA. The rearrangement joins TRBV29-1 to TRBJ2-6, with 11 positions matching TRBD2. The source is an adult woman who had mild COVID-19 (a few samples of this study predate the infection). Cell type and time point are not known. Sequenced: PBMCs or a T cell subset sorted from them (not recorded which). The CDR3 protein is CSVERLAGNSGANVLTF. The CDR3 nucleotides read TGCAGCGTTGAGAGACTAGCGGGGAACTCTGGGGCCAACGTCCTGACTTTC.